A single sample gave rise to the 17 T cell receptor beta chains below, sequenced in a study of blood T cells in healthy people across ages. Using a J-beta primer mix together with a sample-barcoded 5' primer, a second PCR was run for about 6 to 12 cycles. TCRdb called the 5' RACE reads again in MiXCR, with one record for every CDR3 protein. The profile shows about 730,000 distinct CDR3 sequences, about 40% of them singletons. The sequenced material came from blood. The receptors shown here come from a woman aged 60 to 75 in good health.

This clonotype was counted a few times. This chain joins TRBV7-2 and TRBJ2-3, with 8 bases identical to TRBD2. Germline CDR1 SGHTA, CDR2 FQGNSA. The CDR3 loop spans 18 amino acids. V shed 0 bases and J 4 bases; nucleotides not matched to a gene: 12. The CDR3: CASSLAGWGTRIPDTQYF. The CDR3 nucleotides are TGTGCCAGCAGCTTAGCGGGGTGGGGGACTAGGATTCCAGATACGCAGTATTTT.

The V and J genes are TRBV20-1 and TRBJ2-3; D is perhaps TRBD2 (6 bases). V lost 0 bases, J lost 6 bases, and 13 bases lay in between. Germline V gene lookup returns CDR1 DFQATT and CDR2 SNEGSKA (reference sequence). The CDR3 consists of 14 residues. CDR3 sequence reads: CSARDLGGTDTQYF. CDR3 nucleotides: TGCAGTGCTAGAGACCTCGGGGGTACGGATACGCAGTATTTT.

The genes are TRBV21-1 and TRBJ2-7; TRBD2, as called in the table, went unchecked against the DNA. TRBV21-1 is marked as a pseudogene. This CDR3 has 15 amino acids. The CDR3 DNA reads as TGTGCCAGCAGGGACTTACTAGGAGCCTCCTACGAGCAGTACTTC. This translates into CASRDLLGASYEQYF.

The chain couples TRBV5-6 to TRBJ1-1; D gene unclear. V was trimmed by 1 base and J by 1 base, leaving 14 bases between them. In germline, CDR1 is SGHDT, CDR2 YYEEEE. CDR3 length: 16 amino acids. The DNA of the CDR3 is TGTGCCAGCAGCTTGATTTGGGCCGGCCGGAACACTGAAGCTTTCTTT. Protein product: CASSLIWAGRNTEAFF.

At least ten counts were recorded for this clonotype. This chain links TRBV13 with TRBJ2-7; 11 bases align to TRBD1. The CDR3 contains 14 residues. Germline V gene lookup returns CDR1 PRHDT and CDR2 FYEKMQ (reference sequence). V shed 5 bases, J shed 4 bases, and the junction held 4 bases outside the gene matches. CDR3 amino acids: CASSAGQGAYEQYF. CDR3 sequence (DNA): TGTGCCAGCAGCGCCGGACAGGGGGCTTACGAGCAGTACTTC. Using reference TRBV13 and TRBJ2-7 for the parts outside the CDR3, the full variable domain is AAGVIQSPRHLIKEKRETATLKCYPIPRHDTVYWYQQGPGQDPQFLISFYEKMQSDKGSIPDRFSAQQFSDYHSELNMSSLELGDSALYFCASSAGQGAYEQYFGPGTRLTVT.

The chain has TRBV6-1 and TRBJ2-3; unclear D gene. The CDR3 is 14 amino acids. Germline V CDR1 and CDR2: MNHNS, SASEGT. Trimming removed 8 bases from V and 2 bases from J, with 14 bases in between. Here the CDR3 reads CASGLWSDTDTQYF. The CDR3 region has the DNA TGTGCCAGCGGGCTGTGGTCCGACACAGATACGCAGTATTTT.

This clonotype showed up many times. The V call is TRBV7-9, the J call TRBJ2-3; D gene unclear. Trimming removed 6 bases from V and 11 bases from J, with 9 bases in between. The CDR3 loop spans 10 amino acids. CDR1 and CDR2 (germline): SEHNR, FQNEAQ (reference sequence). CDR3 DNA: TGTGCCAGCAGTGATGTGGGGCAGTATTTT. It encodes CASSDVGQYF.

Regarding this clonotype: The junction departs from the called germline gene at one end, perhaps through a read error. The chain couples TRBV11-1 to TRBJ2-3; 14 positions agree with TRBD2. This CDR3 has 16 residues. Germline CDR1 and CDR2: SGHAT and FQDESV (reference sequence). The CDR3 region is CAGSSRLAGGRDTQYF. The CDR3 DNA reads TGTGCCGGCAGCTCCAGACTAGCGGGAGGGCGAGATACGCAGTATTTT. The full variable domain, its missing parts supplied by reference TRBV11-1 and TRBJ2-3, is EAEVAQSPRYKITEKSQAVAFWCDPISGHATLYWYRQILGQGPELLVQFQDESVVDDSQLPKDRFSAERLKGVDSTLKIQPAELGDSAMYLCAGSSRLAGGRDTQYFGPGTRLTVL.

This clonotype was observed a handful of times. The DNA for the CDR3 is TGCGCCAGCAGCAAACCCCAGGGGGGTGAGCAGTTCTTC. Translation: CASSKPQGGEQFF. The chain couples TRBV5-1 to TRBJ2-1, with a tentative D call TRBD1 (7 bases). Trimming took 4 bases from V and 9 from J, leaving 14 bases between them. The CDR3 contains 13 residues. The germline V gene has CDR1 SGHRS and CDR2 YFSETQ.

The sample holds a few counts of this clonotype. The V and J genes are TRBV4-3 and TRBJ2-1; 12 nucleotides agree with TRBD2. The ends lost 2 bases at V and 8 bases at J; junction bases unmatched: 10. The CDR3 loop spans 17 amino acids. The V gene's germline CDR1 is LGHNA and CDR2 YSLEER. CDR3 sequence reads: CASSQNPASGRAYEQFF. DNA for the CDR3: TGCGCCAGCAGCCAAAACCCCGCTAGCGGGAGGGCCTATGAGCAGTTCTTC.

The genes are TRBV4-3 and TRBJ2-7, with a possible D match to TRBD2 (5 bases). The V gene lost 2 bases and the J gene lost 0 bases, with 14 bases spanning the gap. The CDR3 is 16 residues long. The germline V gene encodes CDR1 LGHNA and CDR2 YSLEER. The CDR3 DNA sequence: TGCGCCAGCAGCCAATCCTCCCCGGACTCCTCCTACGAGCAGTACTTC. Amino acids: CASSQSSPDSSYEQYF.

J is TRBJ1-1 and V is TRBV27; D not certain. V gave up 4 bases and J gave up 4 bases, with 13 bases separating them. CDR3 length: 14 residues. Germline V gene sequence: CDR1 MNHEY, CDR2 SMNVEV (reference sequence). CDR3 nucleotides: TGTGCCAGCAGTTGGAAGCCGGCGGGCACTGAAGCTTTCTTT. This codes for CASSWKPAGTEAFF.

There are a few counts of this clonotype. The chain recombines TRBV2 with TRBJ2-4, with D hard to call. The J call may not be correct, given that the DNA end is closer to TRBJ2-5. Per the germline V gene, CDR1 is SNHLY and CDR2 is FYNNEI. The CDR3 has 13 amino acids. The CDR3 sequence: CASSAPAAETQYF. CDR3 DNA: TGTGCCAGCAGTGCCCCTGCGGCGGAGACCCAGTACTTC.

The table lists this clonotype with many counts. This chain connects TRBV12-3 or TRBV12-4 to TRBJ2-5; 11 positions match TRBD2. The CDR3 totals 15 residues. Trimming at V came to 1 base and at J to 4 bases, leaving 2 bases not matched to a gene. CDR3 protein: CASSLVLAGGETQYF. The CDR3 nucleotides are TGTGCCAGCAGTTTAGTCCTAGCGGGGGGAGAGACCCAGTACTTC.

Ten or more counts support this clonotype. CDR3 DNA: TGTGCCAGCAGCTTAATACTTTCCTACGAGCAGTACTTC. It encodes CASSLILSYEQYF. V is TRBV13 and J is TRBJ2-7, with unresolved D. The CDR3 covers 13 residues. V lost 2 bases and J lost 1, with 6 bases in between. Germline V gene sequence: CDR1 PRHDT, CDR2 FYEKMQ (reference sequence).

This chain joins TRBV9 and TRBJ2-7, with a weak D call TRBD1 (5 bases). This CDR3 spans 16 amino acids. Trimming pared 6 bases from V and 7 bases from J, leaving 26 bases between. Germline-derived CDR1 and CDR2 are SGDLS and YYNGEE. CDR3 sequence (DNA): TGTGCCAGCACCTTCTCACAGGAGAGCTCCTACAATGAGCAGTACTTC. It specifies CASTFSQESSYNEQYF.

The chain employs TRBV12-3 or TRBV12-4 and TRBJ2-3; D may be TRBD1 (5 bases). CDR3 size: 15 residues. V lost 3 bases, J lost 0 bases, and 10 bases lay in between. CDR3 sequence reads: CASSFSRVSTDTQYF. DNA of the CDR3: TGTGCCAGCAGTTTTAGCAGGGTGAGCACAGATACGCAGTATTTT.